Listed below are T cell receptor beta chains from one sample, sequenced in a study of identical twins. TCRdb passed the 5' RACE reads through MiXCR, listing each CDR3 protein once. The profile shows hundreds of thousands of distinct CDR3 sequences, around 20% of them singletons. These data also formed part of another study, on T cells expressing NK-cell markers.

Sequencing was carried out using PBMCs. These TCRs come from a woman aged 18-35 years in good health. CDR3s include the opening cysteine and the closing phenylalanine or tryptophan. The order of the fields is V gene, J gene, CDR3 length, clone size, D gene, CDR3 protein, CDR3 DNA. D genes are given only for firm matches. Rows give clone size only sometimes, using once, few, many, or a class for an expanded clone.

TRBV12-3/TRBV12-4	TRBJ1-2	13	-	-	CASSGHNIYGYTF	TGTGCCAGCAGTGGACACAACATCTATGGCTACACCTTC
TRBV7-9	TRBJ2-5	15	-	TRBD1	CASSGGQGSFETQYF	TGTGCCAGCAGCGGGGGACAGGGGTCTTTTGAGACCCAGTACTTC
TRBV27	TRBJ2-3	17	-	TRBD2	CASSILAGGGAADTQYF	TGTGCCAGCAGTATTTTAGCGGGAGGGGGAGCCGCAGATACGCAGTATTTT
TRBV12-3/TRBV12-4	TRBJ2-2	15	-	-	CASRYGLHNTGELFF	TGTGCCAGCAGATACGGACTCCATAACACCGGGGAGCTGTTTTTT
TRBV20-1	TRBJ2-7	13	-	TRBD2	CSALSGGPYEQYF	TGCAGTGCCCTTTCGGGAGGGCCCTACGAGCAGTACTTC
TRBV7-9	TRBJ1-2	14	many	TRBD1	CASSAGTGEFGYTF	TGTGCCAGCAGCGCCGGGACAGGGGAATTTGGCTACACCTTC
TRBV7-6	TRBJ2-1	16	many	-	CASSLRSGERVNEQFF	TGTGCCAGCAGCTTAAGGTCGGGGGAAAGGGTCAATGAGCAGTTCTTC
TRBV18	TRBJ2-5	16	few	TRBD2	CASSPGSGRAGETQYF	TGTGCCAGCTCCCCAGGGAGCGGGAGGGCCGGAGAGACCCAGTACTTC
TRBV7-2	TRBJ2-3	15	-	TRBD2	CASSLGGRVPDTQYF	TGTGCCAGCAGCTTGGGCGGGAGAGTACCAGATACGCAGTATTTT
TRBV20-1	TRBJ2-6	16	medium-sized	-	CSAREGTPSGANVLTF	TGCAGTGCTAGAGAAGGGACGCCCTCTGGGGCCAACGTCCTGACTTTC
TRBV5-1	TRBJ2-1	11	-	-	CATSLNDEQFF	TGCGCCACCTCCCTCAACGATGAGCAGTTCTTC
TRBV7-9	TRBJ1-1	13	few	TRBD1	CASSPGQGNRAFF	TGTGCCAGCAGCCCCGGACAGGGGAACCGAGCTTTCTTT
TRBV12-3/TRBV12-4	TRBJ2-3	13	few	-	CASSARGTDTQYF	TGTGCCAGCAGTGCCAGGGGTACAGATACGCAGTATTTT
TRBV10-2	TRBJ2-2	16	-	-	CASSTPQSGHTGELFF	TGCGCCAGCAGTACCCCCCAGAGCGGGCATACCGGGGAGCTGTTTTTT
TRBV28	TRBJ2-7	16	many	-	CASSLVGAGTSYEQYF	TGTGCCAGCAGTTTGGTAGGAGCGGGTACCTCCTACGAGCAGTACTTC
TRBV11-2	TRBJ2-1	16	-	TRBD2	CASSPQTGLPRDEQFF	TGTGCCAGCAGCCCCCAGACGGGACTACCTAGGGATGAGCAGTTCTTC
TRBV12-3/TRBV12-4	TRBJ1-4	16	-	-	CASTPWGGRKFGKLFF	TGTGCCAGCACCCCATGGGGGGGAAGGAAATTCGGAAAACTGTTTTTT
TRBV20-1	TRBJ1-2	12	few	TRBD1	CSAKQGAYGYTF	TGCAGTGCCAAACAGGGGGCCTATGGCTACACCTTC
TRBV24-1	TRBJ2-3	14	few	-	CATSDYRDTDTQYF	TGTGCCACCAGTGATTATCGAGACACAGATACGCAGTATTTT
TRBV7-2	TRBJ2-1	15	many	TRBD2	CASSFVGRPIHEQFF	TGTGCCAGCAGCTTCGTCGGGAGGCCCATCCATGAGCAGTTCTTC
TRBV12-3/TRBV12-4	TRBJ2-1	14	-	TRBD2	CASSFGGGGAEQFF	TGTGCCAGCAGTTTCGGGGGGGGCGGGGCTGAGCAGTTCTTC
TRBV5-6	TRBJ2-7	14	-	-	CASSLGASMIEQYF	TGTGCCAGCAGCTTGGGGGCAAGTATGATCGAGCAGTACTTC
TRBV9	TRBJ2-7	12	-	-	CASNTGSGEQYF	TGTGCCAGCAACACGGGGAGCGGCGAGCAGTACTTC
TRBV4-3	TRBJ2-4	15	-	-	CASSQEAGSKGIQYF	TGCGCCAGCAGCCAAGAGGCCGGGAGCAAGGGGATTCAGTACTTC
TRBV5-1	TRBJ2-1	15	few	TRBD1	CASSPGTGGGYEQFF	TGCGCCAGCAGCCCCGGGACAGGGGGAGGCTATGAGCAGTTCTTC
TRBV6-5	TRBJ1-2	12	few	-	CATREGPYGYTF	TGTGCCACGCGGGAGGGGCCCTATGGCTACACCTTC
TRBV6-5	TRBJ1-2	15	-	-	CASSYSSSGHYGYTF	TGTGCCAGCAGTTACTCGAGCTCAGGGCACTATGGCTACACCTTC
TRBV29-1	TRBJ2-1	14	many	-	CSAIGGRIDNEQFF	TGCAGCGCTATCGGGGGGCGAATCGACAATGAGCAGTTCTTC
TRBV20-1	TRBJ1-2	12	-	-	CSASERLNGYTF	TGCAGTGCTAGCGAACGGCTTAATGGCTACACCTTC
TRBV29-1	TRBJ1-2	15	-	-	CSILGLRGVAYGYTF	TGCAGCATACTCGGCCTTCGAGGTGTTGCTTATGGCTACACCTTC
TRBV10-3	TRBJ2-1	12	many	-	CAISDWDGEQFF	TGTGCCATCAGTGATTGGGACGGTGAGCAGTTCTTC
TRBV4-2	TRBJ2-3	18	once	TRBD2	CASSPGVGSGGTTDTQYF	TGTGCCAGCAGCCCGGGAGTAGGAAGCGGGGGGACGACAGATACGCAGTATTTT
TRBV12-3/TRBV12-4	TRBJ2-3	16	-	TRBD1	CASRNTGTGYLDTQYF	TGTGCCAGCAGAAATACCGGGACAGGGTATTTAGATACGCAGTATTTT
TRBV5-6	TRBJ2-3	17	-	-	CASSLAPGPTRSGTQYF	TGTGCCAGCAGCTTAGCCCCGGGCCCTACCCGTAGTGGTACGCAGTATTTT
TRBV5-3	TRBJ2-1	17	few	TRBD2	CARSLAAGGRARNEQFF	TGTGCCAGAAGCTTGGCTGCTGGCGGGAGGGCCAGGAATGAGCAGTTCTTC
TRBV12-3/TRBV12-4	TRBJ2-3	16	-	TRBD2	CASSSYLAGVTDTQYF	TGTGCCAGCAGTTCCTATCTAGCGGGGGTCACAGATACGCAGTATTTT
TRBV29-1	TRBJ1-1	13	-	-	CSGGGGMNTEAFF	TGCAGCGGGGGTGGAGGTATGAACACTGAAGCTTTCTTT
TRBV20-1	TRBJ2-1	15	few	TRBD1	CSARPGQSSYNEQFF	TGCAGTGCAAGGCCGGGACAGAGCTCCTACAATGAGCAGTTCTTC
TRBV27	TRBJ2-1	12	-	-	CASRWGYNEQFF	TGTGCCAGCAGGTGGGGGTACAATGAGCAGTTCTTC
TRBV20-1	TRBJ2-3	13	-	-	CSAVAVFTDTQYF	TGCAGTGCTGTAGCGGTTTTCACAGATACGCAGTATTTT
TRBV20-1	TRBJ2-3	17	-	-	CSARDPLRYSAGDTQYF	TGCAGTGCTAGAGATCCGCTGAGGTATTCGGCTGGGGATACGCAGTATTTT
TRBV19	TRBJ1-1	17	-	-	CASSRHHISPDNTEAFF	TGTGCCAGTAGTCGACACCACATTAGCCCGGACAACACTGAAGCTTTCTTT
TRBV6-2/TRBV6-3	TRBJ2-7	15	many	-	CASTPRGNYRYEQYF	TGTGCCAGCACCCCTCGGGGGAATTATCGCTACGAGCAGTACTTC
TRBV12-3/TRBV12-4	TRBJ2-5	15	few	TRBD1	CASSSPQGAQETQYF	TGTGCCAGCAGTTCCCCACAGGGGGCTCAAGAGACCCAGTACTTC
TRBV7-9	TRBJ2-7	15	few	TRBD2	CASSLADGRVYEQYF	TGTGCCAGCAGCTTAGCGGACGGGAGGGTCTACGAGCAGTACTTC
TRBV7-2	TRBJ2-1	16	-	-	CASSFYIRGRQGEQFF	TGTGCCAGCAGCTTTTATATAAGAGGGAGGCAGGGTGAGCAGTTCTTC
TRBV6-5	TRBJ2-3	14	few	-	CASSYRSGPDTQYF	TGTGCCAGCAGTTATAGGTCTGGCCCAGATACGCAGTATTTT
TRBV24-1	TRBJ2-3	16	-	TRBD2	CATSDSSGRGTDTQYF	TGTGCCACCAGTGATTCGAGCGGGAGAGGCACAGATACGCAGTATTTT
TRBV11-2	TRBJ2-3	17	few	TRBD2	CASSSTPGLADSDTQYF	TGTGCCAGCAGCTCCACCCCGGGACTAGCAGACTCAGATACGCAGTATTTT
TRBV7-6	TRBJ2-2	14	many	TRBD2	CASQGLAWTGELFF	TGTGCCAGCCAGGGACTAGCGTGGACCGGGGAGCTGTTTTTT
TRBV29-1	TRBJ2-1	12	few	-	CSGAGPLNEQFF	TGCAGCGGCGCGGGACCGCTAAATGAGCAGTTCTTC